The next 12 T cell receptor beta chains were all read from a single sample in a study of OX40 agonist ivuxolimab in advanced cancers. Measured with immunoSEQ multiplex PCR; TCRdb has only the in-frame clones, and not every one. Found here are 100,000 to 150,000 clones, just under 95% of them singletons; the top ten hold 0.7% to 0.9%. Here the sequenced sample was CD4+ or CD8+ T cells sorted from blood, taken in a trial of the OX40 agonist ivuxolimab. These receptors came from an adult with an advanced solid tumor such as melanoma, head and neck, liver or kidney cancer.

The chain carries TRBV7-3 and TRBJ1-5, with D perhaps TRBD1 (5 bases). Trimming removed 2 bases at V and 0 bases at J, with 14 bases between. CDR1 is SGHTA, CDR2 FQGTGA, per germline. The CDR3 totals 17 residues. For the CDR3, the DNA is TGTGCCAGCAGCTTATCGGGTTACGGGGCTAGCAATCAGCCCCAGCATTTT. Translation gives CASSLSGYGASNQPQHF.

This chain connects TRBV28 to TRBJ1-2, with TRBD1 matching over 11 bases. This CDR3 is built from 12 residues. After removal of 8 bases from V and 7 bases from J, the junction contained 3 bases not matched to a gene. Germline values: CDR1 MDHEN, CDR2 SYDVKM. The CDR3 nucleotides read TGTGCCAGCTGGGACAGGGGGGGTGGCTACACCTTC. Its translation: CASWDRGGGYTF.

The chain joins TRBV10-1 to TRBJ2-1; 10 bases fit TRBD2. CDR3 length equals 18 residues. Losses at the gene ends were 0 bases for V and 5 bases for J; bases not matched to a gene: 10. In germline, CDR1 is WNHNN, CDR2 SYGVQD (reference sequence). In nucleotides, the CDR3 is TGCGCCAGCAGTGAGTCAGTTAGGCTAGCGGGAGAGGACAATGAGCAGTTCTTC. As protein: CASSESVRLAGEDNEQFF.

The chain uses TRBV10-3 and TRBJ2-3, with 8 bases matching TRBD1. This CDR3 comprises 13 residues. Germline CDR1 and CDR2: ENHRY and SYGVKD. Losses at the gene ends were 8 bases for V and 2 bases for J; bases not matched to a gene: 3. The CDR3 loop is CAIGDRITDTQYF. CDR3 sequence (DNA): TGTGCCATCGGGGACAGGATCACAGATACGCAGTATTTT.

This chain connects TRBV13 to TRBJ2-1; possible D gene TRBD1, 6 bases. Germline CDR1 is PRHDT and CDR2 is FYEKMQ (reference sequence). Trimming pared 6 bases from V and 0 bases from J, leaving 12 bases between. This CDR3 contains 15 residues. The CDR3 loop reads CASRGTGLSYNEQFF. The CDR3, as DNA: TGTGCCAGCAGGGGTACAGGGCTCTCCTACAATGAGCAGTTCTTC.

This rearrangement joins TRBV7-9 to TRBJ2-4, with a tentative D call TRBD2 (5 bases). Per the germline V gene, CDR1 is SEHNR and CDR2 is FQNEAQ (reference sequence). The CDR3 length is 12 residues. Deletions cut 4 bases from V and 9 bases from J, with 10 bases between. The CDR3 region has the DNA TGTGCCAGCAGCTCCGAGGGTGGCATTCAGTACTTC. This sequence encodes CASSSEGGIQYF.

This clone occurred once. The rearrangement joins TRBV5-1 to TRBJ2-5; D assignment may be TRBD1 or TRBD2 (5 bases each). Trimming took 3 bases from V and 5 from J, leaving 17 bases between them. Germline V gene sequence: CDR1 SGHRS, CDR2 YFSETQ. The CDR3 has 15 amino acids. The CDR3 nucleotides are TGCGCCAGCAGCTGGACTCACGGGGCTCGGGAGACCCAGTACTTC. Translated: CASSWTHGARETQYF.

V usage is TRBV4-2 and J usage is TRBJ1-3, with D perhaps TRBD1 (5 bases). The CDR3 has 15 amino acids. V was cut by 7 bases and J by 6 bases, with 19 bases left in between. Per the germline V gene, CDR1 is LGHNA and CDR2 is YNFKEQ. The CDR3 DNA reads TGTGCCAGCAACCAGTTGAGGGGTGGGAAAAACACCATATATTTT. Residues: CASNQLRGGKNTIYF.

The V and J genes are TRBV5-5 and TRBJ2-7, with TRBD2 as a possible D gene (6 bases). The germline CDR1 and CDR2 sequences are SGHKS and YYEKEE (reference sequence). CDR3 size: 15 residues. Trimming left V 6 bases short and J 6 bases short, with 22 bases between. The CDR3 bases are TGTGCCAGCATCAGAGGGAGGTCCTCAGGCTCCGAGCAGTACTTC. It yields the protein CASIRGRSSGSEQYF.

The chain has TRBV18 and TRBJ1-1; 11 bases are a match to TRBD1. The germline gives CDR1 KGHSH, CDR2 LQKENI. CDR3 length equals 13 residues. The J segment lost 13 bases and the V segment lost 6 bases, leaving 10 bases of the junction unmatched. The CDR3 loop is CASSMGQGEKGFF. The CDR3 DNA reads TGTGCCAGCTCGATGGGACAGGGGGAGAAAGGTTTCTTT.

The rearrangement links TRBV7-3 to TRBJ2-7; D not resolved. Trimming stripped 1 base from V and 3 bases from J, with 7 bases between. The germline gives CDR1 SGHTA, CDR2 FQGTGA. This CDR3 comprises 13 residues. CDR3 sequence (DNA): TGTGCCAGCAGCTTAAATCTGGGCTACGAGCAGTACTTC. Translating it yields CASSLNLGYEQYF.

The genes are TRBV7-2 and TRBJ2-5; no reliable D call. Germline V gives CDR1 SGHTA, CDR2 FQGNSA. Trimming stripped 5 bases from V and 4 bases from J, with 8 bases between. The CDR3 length is 12 residues. This CDR3 is CASSPRRETQYF. In nucleotides, the CDR3 is TGTGCCAGCAGCCCCCGCCGAGAGACCCAGTACTTC. The entire variable domain, with the rest obtained from reference TRBV7-2 and TRBJ2-5, is as follows: GAGVSQSPSNKVTEKGKDVELRCDPISGHTALYWYRQSLGQGLEFLIYFQGNSAPDKSGLPSDRFSAERTGGSVSTLTIQRTQQEDSAVYLCASSPRRETQYFGPGTRLLVL.